This TCR beta chain stems from a study of cytomegalovirus exposure and HLA in healthy donors. Study outcomes and limitations: Sequence variants that were highly shared formed a cluster that was likely a sequencing artifact. The presence/absence work took it that sequencing depth was about the same across donors.

Comments on this clone: Its target is not known.

Per the germline V gene, CDR1 is LNHDA and CDR2 is SQIVND (reference sequence). The V and J ends lost 6 bases and 6 bases respectively, with 20 bases between them. This CDR3 is built from 15 residues. The study ran its PCR with 60 Vbeta and 13 Jbeta primers. The assay was immunoSEQ multiplex PCR, and TCRdb's table has in-frame clones only and misses some. Here the sample spans approximately 180,000 clones, around 80% being singletons. The clonotype comes from a man aged 30-40 years in good health and CMV-seropositive. The material sequenced was PBMCs. J is TRBJ1-2 and V is TRBV19, with D possibly being TRBD1 (5 bases). The CDR3 loop is CASSRRRGEENGYTF. For the CDR3, the DNA is TGTGCCAGTAGCCGGCGGAGGGGAGAGGAAAATGGCTACACCTTC.